Below, one TCR beta chain is given with its context. This specimen belongs to a study of blood T cell repertoires in COVID-19. In the study overall: COVID-19 samples, acute and convalescent, were from the United States, Italy and Spain. Sources were T cells, B-cell-depleted T cells, or PBMCs; the material itself was cDNA or gDNA.

CDR1 is SGHRS, CDR2 YFSETQ, per germline. The junction had 2 bases not matched to a gene; V was cut back by 3 bases and J by 4 bases. This CDR3 region has 14 residues. Per the original methods: It was from reference gene primer amplification that nucleated cell counts were estimated. Assay: immunoSEQ multiplex PCR; the TCRdb copy retains only in-frame clones and omits some. V, J and clone size derive from that table, while D and trimming were established from the DNA sequence. The sample records about 240,000 clones, 86% being singletons. Sequencing used peripheral blood. This receptor was taken from a woman aged 25 to 39 who had recovered from COVID-19. The chain uses TRBV5-1 and TRBJ2-1, with TRBD2 identical over 9 bases. The CDR3 region has the DNA TGCGCCAGCAGCTCGACTAGCGGATACAATGAGCAGTTCTTC. Its protein is CASSSTSGYNEQFF.